This T cell receptor beta chain was retrieved from a study of PD-L1 blockade in urothelial cancer. Study-level background: At some point between 2014 and 2016 therapy began: atezolizumab 1,200 mg intravenously every 3 weeks. In the patient group, most of the roughly 30 were males with bladder-origin urothelial cancer.

Trimming took 6 bases from V and 6 from J, leaving 18 bases between them. Germline V gene data show CDR1 as SQVTM and CDR2 as ANQGSEA. CDR3 length: 13 amino acids. There were between 1 and 8 samples from each patient, taken pretreatment and on-treatment. Sequencing was performed with immunoSEQ multiplex PCR; in TCRdb, only in-frame clones are kept and a portion is missing. The table has tens of thousands of clones, about four fifths seen once; the top ten hold roughly 2.8%. The chain links TRBV29-1 to TRBJ2-7; TRBD1 is a possible D gene (6 bases). Sequencing was performed on PBMCs, taken around atezolizumab (anti-PD-L1) treatment. This clonotype was obtained from a man between 70 and 80 years old with urothelial cancer. The CDR3 here is CSVKKQGSGEQYF. The CDR3 DNA is TGCAGCGTGAAAAAACAGGGTAGTGGCGAGCAGTACTTC.